This T cell receptor beta chain was documented in a study of CD8 T cells in ankylosing spondylitis. From the 5' RACE reads, TCRdb called clonotypes with MiXCR, one entry per CDR3 protein. The sample contains under 250,000 distinct CDR3 sequences, more than 9% of which appear only once. This clonotype was counted ten times or more. V was trimmed by 4 bases and J by 1 base, leaving 16 bases between them. Germline V gene data show CDR1 as SEHNR and CDR2 as FQNEAQ (reference sequence). The CDR3 consists of 16 residues. The rearrangement links TRBV7-9 to TRBJ1-2, with a weak D call TRBD1 (5 bases). This sequence originates from a male donor with ankylosing spondylitis or in good health (not recorded which). The sample consisted of blood, either unsorted or a sorted T cell fraction (not recorded which). The CDR3 DNA follows: TGTGCCAGCAGCTCCTCGGGCCTGGGGGGTAACTATGGCTACACCTTC. Protein sequence: CASSSSGLGGNYGYTF.